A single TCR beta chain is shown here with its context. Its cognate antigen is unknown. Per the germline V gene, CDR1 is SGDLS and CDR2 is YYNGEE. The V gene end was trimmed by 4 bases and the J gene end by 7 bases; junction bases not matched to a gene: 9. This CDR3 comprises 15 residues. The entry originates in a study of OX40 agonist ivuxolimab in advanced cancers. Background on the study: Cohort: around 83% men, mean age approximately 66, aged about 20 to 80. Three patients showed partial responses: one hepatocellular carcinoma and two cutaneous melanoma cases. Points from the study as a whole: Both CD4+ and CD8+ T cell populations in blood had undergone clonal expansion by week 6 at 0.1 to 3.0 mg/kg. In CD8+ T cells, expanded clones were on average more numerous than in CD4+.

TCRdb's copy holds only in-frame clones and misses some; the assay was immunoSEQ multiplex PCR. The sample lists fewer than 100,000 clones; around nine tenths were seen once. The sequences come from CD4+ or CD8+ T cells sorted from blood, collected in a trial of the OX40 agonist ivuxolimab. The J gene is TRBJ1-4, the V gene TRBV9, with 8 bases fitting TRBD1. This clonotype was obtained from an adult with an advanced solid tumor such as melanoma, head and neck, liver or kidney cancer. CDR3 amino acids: CASSLQGTGGEKLFF. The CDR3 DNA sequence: TGTGCCAGCAGCTTACAGGGAACAGGGGGTGAAAAACTGTTTTTT.